These 11 T cell receptor beta chains share one sample of origin, sequenced in a study of blood T cell repertoires in COVID-19. Libraries were prepared by immunoSEQ multiplex PCR; TCRdb keeps only in-frame clonotypes and omits some of them. The repertoire has 300,000 to 400,000 clones, approximately 89% of them found once; the top ten carry approximately 3.5%. The sequenced sample consisted of peripheral blood. Every receptor here comes from a young woman who had recovered from COVID-19.

V and J are TRBV6-2 or TRBV6-3 and TRBJ2-7; tentative D call: TRBD2 (5 bases). CDR1 and CDR2 from the germline V gene are MNHEY and SVGEGT. CDR3 length: 15 amino acids. The V gene lost 5 bases and the J gene lost 7 bases, with 21 bases spanning the gap. CDR3 nucleotides: TGTGCCAGCAGTCCCGATCCCCCGACCCGGAGGGAGCAGTACGTC. Translation: CASSPDPPTRREQYV.

The gene calls are TRBV29-1 and TRBJ1-2; D not certain. Germline CDR1 SQVTM, CDR2 ANQGSEA. The CDR3 length is 14 residues. Trimming cost V 1 base and J 4 bases, with 13 bases left between them. The DNA for the CDR3 is TGCAGCGTTGAAGGCGTGGGCCTCTCCTATGGCTACACCTTC. It encodes CSVEGVGLSYGYTF.

This chain joins TRBV18 and TRBJ1-1, with a weak D call TRBD1 (6 bases). Germline-derived CDR1 and CDR2 are KGHSH and LQKENI. V gave up 4 bases and J gave up 0 bases, with 12 bases separating them. CDR3 length equals 15 residues. The CDR3, as DNA: TGTGCCAGCTCACAGGACAGCAACATGAACACTGAAGCTTTCTTT. This encodes CASSQDSNMNTEAFF.

J is TRBJ1-1 and V is TRBV13; the D gene is possibly TRBD1 (5 bases). This CDR3 is 14 amino acids long. Germline CDR1 is PRHDT and CDR2 is FYEKMQ (reference sequence). V was pared by 6 bases and J by 5 bases, with 16 bases between. The CDR3: CASRSFRVGTEAFF. In nucleotides, the CDR3 is TGTGCCAGCAGATCATTCAGGGTTGGGACTGAAGCTTTCTTT. Filled out from reference TRBV13 and TRBJ1-1, the complete variable domain reads AAGVIQSPRHLIKEKRETATLKCYPIPRHDTVYWYQQGPGQDPQFLISFYEKMQSDKGSIPDRFSAQQFSDYHSELNMSSLELGDSALYFCASRSFRVGTEAFFGQGTRLTVV.

The rearrangement links TRBV10-3 to TRBJ1-4, with 9 bases that match TRBD1. Germline assignment: CDR1 ENHRY and CDR2 SYGVKD. The CDR3 has 14 amino acids. V was clipped by 5 bases and J by 6 bases; unmatched bases: 4. The CDR3 here is CAISSGTGHEKLFF. CDR3 bases: TGTGCCATCAGTTCCGGGACAGGGCATGAAAAACTGTTTTTT.

The V and J genes are TRBV5-5 and TRBJ2-1; 10 bases agree with TRBD2. The ends lost 3 bases at V and 5 bases at J; junction bases unmatched: 5. There are 15 residues in the CDR3. Germline-derived CDR1 and CDR2 are SGHKS and YYEKEE (reference sequence). This CDR3 is CASSYWTSGHNEQFF. Written as DNA, the CDR3 is TGTGCCAGCAGCTACTGGACTAGCGGCCACAATGAGCAGTTCTTC.

In regard to this clone: The identical CDR3 is also encoded by other nucleotide sequences in the sample. J is TRBJ2-1 and V is TRBV6-5, with TRBD1 matching 9 bases. Germline V gene data show CDR1 as MNHEY and CDR2 as SVGAGI. The V and J ends lost 4 bases and 1 base, in that order; junction bases with no gene match: 2. The CDR3 totals 15 residues. The CDR3 nucleotides read TGTGCCAGCAGTTCCGGGACAGGGTCCTACAATGAGCAGTTCTTC. Translating it yields CASSSGTGSYNEQFF.

This clone is a singleton in its sample. The chain employs TRBV7-9 and TRBJ2-2, with D uncertain. CDR3 length: 12 amino acids. The ends were cut back, 4 bases at V and 5 bases at J, with 5 bases in the middle. CDR1 is SEHNR and CDR2 is FQNEAQ in the germline V gene (reference sequence). In nucleotides, the CDR3 is TGTGCCAGCAGCTACGAGACCGGGGAGCTGTTTTTT. This sequence encodes CASSYETGELFF. Filled out from reference TRBV7-9 and TRBJ2-2, the complete variable domain reads DTGVSQNPRHKITKRGQNVTFRCDPISEHNRLYWYRQTLGQGPEFLTYFQNEAQLEKSRLLSDRFSAERPKGSFSTLEIQRTEQGDSAMYLCASSYETGELFFGEGSRLTVL.

The chain joins TRBV27 to TRBJ1-1, with 8 nucleotides matching TRBD1. This CDR3 is built from 12 residues. Germline V gene sequence: CDR1 MNHEY, CDR2 SMNVEV (reference sequence). Germline trimming cut 5 bases from V and 11 bases from J; bases unmatched to any gene: 7. The chain's CDR3 is CASSPTGEVAFF. The CDR3 DNA sequence: TGTGCCAGCAGTCCGACAGGGGAGGTGGCTTTCTTT.

V is TRBV6-2 or TRBV6-3 and J is TRBJ2-7; D gene ambiguous. V was shortened by 4 bases and J by 2 bases, with 9 bases between the two germline ends. CDR3 length: 13 residues. Germline V gene sequence: CDR1 MNHEY, CDR2 SVGEGT. The CDR3 sequence is CASSLALTYEQYV. In DNA, the CDR3 is TGTGCCAGCAGTTTGGCACTAACCTACGAGCAGTACGTC.

The chain combines TRBV30 with TRBJ2-5; D gene ambiguous. In germline, CDR1 is GTSNPN, CDR2 SVGIG (reference sequence). The CDR3 totals 14 residues. V lost 4 bases and J 2 bases, leaving 14 bases between the germline ends. CDR3 coding DNA: TGTGCCTGGATCCGGAGTGGCAATCAAGAGACCCAGTACTTC. It yields the protein CAWIRSGNQETQYF.